This T cell receptor beta chain was documented in a study of blood T cell repertoires in COVID-19. CDR3 length: 16 amino acids. Per germline, CDR1 SGHVS and CDR2 FQNEAQ. Trimming removed 4 bases from V and 1 base from J, with 17 bases in between. Repertoires were generated with immunoSEQ multiplex PCR, while TCRdb's copy carries only in-frame clones and drops some. Of under 200,000 clones in the sample, 80% to 90% were seen once. This chain connects TRBV7-8 to TRBJ2-7; possible D gene TRBD2, 6 bases. Material for sequencing was peripheral blood. The receptor's source is a man aged 18 to 29 with active or convalescent COVID-19. This chain's CDR3 is CASSSGVVGGSYEQYF. In nucleotides, the CDR3 is TGTGCCAGCAGCTCGGGGGTAGTGGGCGGATCCTACGAGCAGTACTTC.